The 31 T cell receptor beta chains listed next were all sequenced from one sample in a study of blood T cell repertoires in COVID-19. The assay was immunoSEQ multiplex PCR, and TCRdb's table has in-frame clones only and misses some. The data show 310,000 or so clones, with roughly nine tenths seen just once and approximately 2.1% held by the top ten. The sample comprised peripheral blood. These receptors were obtained from a woman under 40 with COVID-19, enrolled during active disease.

The chain combines TRBV6-5 with TRBJ1-1; perhaps TRBD1 as D (5 bases). The V gene lost 1 base and the J gene lost 1 base, with 10 bases spanning the gap. The CDR3 has 15 residues. CDR1 and CDR2 from the germline V gene are MNHEY and SVGAGI. In DNA form, the CDR3 reads TGTGCCAGCAGTTACTGGGGCGCCCGGAACACTGAAGCTTTCTTT. Residues: CASSYWGARNTEAFF.

The chain is built from TRBV6-5 and TRBJ1-1; 8 nucleotides match TRBD1. The CDR3 has 14 residues. The junction had 11 bases not matched to a gene; V was cut back by 6 bases and J by 8 bases. Germline CDR1 is MNHEY and CDR2 is SVGAGI. This CDR3 reads CASSLPGQGREAFF. In DNA form, the CDR3 reads TGTGCCAGCAGCCTACCCGGACAGGGTAGAGAAGCTTTCTTT.

This chain links TRBV11-2 with TRBJ1-2, with no clear D. This CDR3 is built from 15 residues. V was cut by 0 bases and J by 6 bases, with 14 bases left in between. Germline CDR1 is SGHAT and CDR2 is FQNNGV. The CDR3 region is CASSLDPEAVNGYTF. The CDR3 coding sequence is TGTGCCAGCAGCTTAGATCCGGAGGCCGTGAATGGCTACACCTTC.

The CDR3 DNA is TGTGCCAGCAGTCCCGTAGGGGTCTACTCTGGAAACACCATATATTTT. Protein sequence: CASSPVGVYSGNTIYF. The V call is TRBV27, the J call TRBJ1-3, with D possibly being TRBD1 (5 bases). CDR1 and CDR2 (germline): MNHEY, SMNVEV (reference sequence). The CDR3 loop spans 16 amino acids. Trimming took 5 bases from V and 0 from J, leaving 14 bases between them.

The chain joins TRBV7-8 to TRBJ2-2, with D perhaps TRBD1 (6 bases). CDR3 length: 19 residues. CDR1 SGHVS and CDR2 FQNEAQ come from the germline V gene. Trimming left V 2 bases short and J 4 bases short, with 23 bases between. CDR3 region: CASSLLTTLGADFTGELFF. The CDR3 nucleotides are TGTGCCAGCAGCTTATTAACCACGCTGGGGGCGGATTTCACCGGGGAGCTGTTTTTT.

The chain uses TRBV10-3 and TRBJ2-5; D unclear. V gave up 0 bases and J gave up 0 bases, with 5 bases separating them. The CDR3 consists of 14 residues. CDR1 is ENHRY and CDR2 is SYGVKD in the germline V gene. For the CDR3, the DNA is TGTGCCATCAGTGAGTCTTACAACCAAGAGACCCAGTACTTC. Residues: CAISESYNQETQYF.

The chain recombines TRBV7-6 with TRBJ2-1; 9 positions agree with TRBD2. V gave up 2 bases and J gave up 7 bases; unmatched junction bases: 3. The germline V gene has CDR1 SGHVS and CDR2 FNYEAQ. The CDR3 is made up of 14 amino acids. CDR3 loop: CASSLPGLANEQFF. The CDR3 DNA reads as TGTGCCAGCAGCTTACCGGGACTAGCAAATGAGCAGTTCTTC.

This sequence joins TRBV5-4 and TRBJ1-2, with a tentative D call TRBD1 (5 bases). The CDR3 extends over 16 amino acids. The V gene lost 2 bases and the J gene lost 4 bases, with 18 bases spanning the gap. Germline V gives CDR1 SGHNT, CDR2 YYREEE (reference sequence). In DNA, the CDR3 is TGTGCCAGCAGCTTAAGGCAGCAGGGCCAAGCCTATGGCTACACCTTC. Translated: CASSLRQQGQAYGYTF. The full variable domain, completed using reference TRBV5-4 and TRBJ1-2, is ETGVTQSPTHLIKTRGQQVTLRCSSQSGHNTVSWYQQALGQGPQFIFQYYREEENGRGNFPPRFSGLQFPNYSSELNVNALELDDSALYLCASSLRQQGQAYGYTFGSGTRLTVV.

The chain employs TRBV27 and TRBJ1-1; 9 nucleotides match TRBD1. The CDR3 sequence is 15 residues long. Germline CDR1 MNHEY, CDR2 SMNVEV (reference sequence). Trimming at V came to 5 bases and at J to 4 bases, leaving 8 bases not matched to a gene. The CDR3 loop reads CASSPGQGLSTEAFF. CDR3 nucleotide sequence: TGTGCCAGCAGTCCGGGACAGGGTTTGAGCACTGAAGCTTTCTTT.

This clone was seen once. Here the CDR3 reads CASRPEQGSNQPQHF. CDR3 coding DNA: TGTGCCAGCAGACCAGAACAGGGAAGCAATCAGCCCCAGCATTTT. The genes are TRBV2 and TRBJ1-5; D may be TRBD1 (6 bases). V shed 6 bases and J shed 1 base, with 13 bases lying between them. CDR1 is SNHLY, CDR2 FYNNEI, per germline. The length of the CDR3 is 15 residues.

This rearrangement joins TRBV9 to TRBJ2-1; weak D call: TRBD2 (6 bases). The CDR3 runs 14 residues. CDR1 is SGDLS and CDR2 is YYNGEE in the germline V gene. Trimming stripped 5 bases from V and 1 base from J, with 10 bases between. This chain's CDR3 is CASRPGLSYNEQFF. CDR3 coding DNA: TGTGCCAGCAGGCCGGGACTTTCCTACAATGAGCAGTTCTTC.

The chain uses TRBV11-2 and TRBJ1-6; tentative D call: TRBD1 (5 bases). Germline V gene lookup returns CDR1 SGHAT and CDR2 FQNNGV. The CDR3 has 15 residues. Deletions cut 4 bases from V and 6 bases from J, with 13 bases between. The CDR3 bases are TGTGCCAGCAGCTCGGGGGATTCCCTTAATTCACCCCTCCACTTT. Residues: CASSSGDSLNSPLHF.

The V call is TRBV3-1 (or the pseudogene TRBV3-2), the J call TRBJ2-7; TRBD2 aligns across 7 bases. The CDR3 consists of 16 residues. The V and J ends lost 2 bases and 5 bases, in that order; junction bases with no gene match: 12. The germline V gene encodes CDR1 LGHDT and CDR2 YNNKEL (reference sequence). In DNA form, the CDR3 reads TGTGCCAGCAGCCAACGCCGGACTAGAGGGGCCGACGAGCAGTACTTC. Encoded protein: CASSQRRTRGADEQYF.

This chain connects TRBV5-1 to TRBJ2-1, with D possibly being TRBD2 (5 bases). The CDR3 totals 14 residues. The ends were cut back, 7 bases at V and 6 bases at J, with 17 bases in the middle. The germline CDR1 and CDR2 sequences are SGHRS and YFSETQ. The DNA of the CDR3 is TGCGCCAGCGGAGCGGACGTTCTCCTCAATGAGCAGTTCTTC. Protein sequence: CASGADVLLNEQFF. The variable domain in full, with the rest retrieved from reference TRBV5-1 and TRBJ2-1, is KAGVTQTPRYLIKTRGQQVTLSCSPISGHRSVSWYQQTPGQGLQFLFEYFSETQRNKGNFPGRFSGRQFSNSRSEMNVSTLELGDSALYLCASGADVLLNEQFFGPGTRLTVL.

This clone has a single count. V is TRBV5-1 and J is TRBJ2-6; 9 bases fit TRBD1. The germline gives CDR1 SGHRS, CDR2 YFSETQ. The CDR3 covers 16 residues. With 4 bases clipped from V and 0 bases from J, the junction kept 2 bases outside the gene matches. For the CDR3, the DNA is TGCGCCAGCAGCAGGGACAGGGCCTCTGGGGCCAACGTCCTGACTTTC. It is translated as CASSRDRASGANVLTF.

The rearrangement uses TRBV4-2 and TRBJ2-7; D gene uncertain. The germline V gene has CDR1 LGHNA and CDR2 YNFKEQ. CDR3 length equals 15 residues. Trimming removed 1 base at V and 3 bases at J, with 13 bases between. The CDR3 loop is CASSQGQVPSYEQYF. In DNA form, the CDR3 reads TGTGCCAGCAGCCAAGGGCAGGTCCCCAGCTACGAGCAGTACTTC.

The rearrangement uses TRBV12-3 or TRBV12-4 and TRBJ1-1, with D uncertain. The V gene lost 1 base and the J gene lost 11 bases, with 11 bases spanning the gap. The CDR3 totals 12 residues. The CDR3 loop reads CASSLEDLKAFF. DNA of the CDR3: TGTGCCAGCAGTTTAGAGGACTTGAAGGCTTTCTTT.

V is TRBV7-9 and J is TRBJ1-2, with D unresolved. Trimming left V 2 bases short and J 4 bases short, with 11 bases between. The V gene's germline CDR1 is SEHNR and CDR2 FQNEAQ (reference sequence). This CDR3 contains 14 residues. CDR3 in amino acids: CASSLRAGSYGYTF. CDR3 nucleotide sequence: TGTGCCAGCAGCTTACGCGCAGGCTCCTATGGCTACACCTTC.

The V and J genes are TRBV28 and TRBJ2-1; 7 nucleotides align to TRBD1. This CDR3 spans 14 amino acids. J gave up 8 bases and V 6 bases, and 10 bases lay outside the gene matches. Germline V gene sequence: CDR1 MDHEN, CDR2 SYDVKM. The CDR3 region is CASSHNDREDEQFF. The CDR3 region has the DNA TGTGCCAGCAGCCACAATGACAGGGAAGATGAGCAGTTCTTC.

This clone was counted a single time. The chain has TRBV3-1 (or the pseudogene TRBV3-2) and TRBJ2-1; 7 bases are a match to TRBD2. Per germline, CDR1 LGHDT and CDR2 YNNKEL (reference sequence). This CDR3 is 17 amino acids long. V gave up 1 base and J gave up 9 bases; unmatched junction bases: 15. The CDR3 sequence is CASSQVRSSGIYSEQFF. The CDR3 DNA reads TGTGCCAGCAGCCAAGTCCGATCCAGCGGGATCTATAGTGAGCAGTTCTTC.

The chain carries TRBV5-1 and TRBJ1-2; tentative D call: TRBD1 (5 bases). Trimming shortened V by 0 bases and J by 7 bases, and 13 bases separated the two germline ends. The CDR3 spans 14 residues. Per germline, CDR1 SGHRS and CDR2 YFSETQ. The CDR3 here is CASSLGQGGSGYTF. CDR3 coding DNA: TGCGCCAGCAGCTTGGGTCAGGGAGGTAGTGGCTACACCTTC. The variable domain in full, completed from reference TRBV5-1 and TRBJ1-2, reads KAGVTQTPRYLIKTRGQQVTLSCSPISGHRSVSWYQQTPGQGLQFLFEYFSETQRNKGNFPGRFSGRQFSNSRSEMNVSTLELGDSALYLCASSLGQGGSGYTFGSGTRLTVV.

This sequence joins TRBV18 and TRBJ1-4, with D unclear. Trimming shortened V by 2 bases and J by 8 bases, and 9 bases separated the two germline ends. Germline values: CDR1 KGHSH, CDR2 LQKENI. CDR3 length: 13 amino acids. The CDR3: CASSPGRQEKLFF. The CDR3 DNA reads as TGTGCCAGCTCACCAGGGAGGCAGGAAAAACTGTTTTTT. Complete variable domain (other parts from reference TRBV18 and TRBJ1-4): NAGVMQNPRHLVRRRGQEARLRCSPMKGHSHVYWYRQLPEEGLKFMVYLQKENIIDESGMPKERFSAEFPKEGPSILRIQQVVRGDSAAYFCASSPGRQEKLFFGSGTQLSVL.

The chain carries TRBV7-6 and TRBJ2-3; TRBD2 matches 12 bases. CDR3 size: 17 residues. Trimming at V came to 5 bases and at J to 2 bases, leaving 8 bases not matched to a gene. Germline V CDR1 and CDR2: SGHVS, FNYEAQ. Written as DNA, the CDR3 is TGTGCCAGCAGCGCGTACTGGACTAGCGGGAACACAGATACGCAGTATTTT. This gives the protein CASSAYWTSGNTDTQYF.

The chain combines TRBV21-1 with TRBJ1-4; TRBD1, the table's D call, lacks a check against the DNA. TRBV21-1 is a known pseudogene. CDR3 size: 18 residues. The CDR3 DNA is TGTGCCAGCAGCAAAGTTGAAACAGGGGAAGAGGGGTCTGAAAAACTGTTTTTT. Protein sequence: CASSKVETGEEGSEKLFF.

This chain connects TRBV7-9 to TRBJ1-4, with no clear D. V lost 0 bases and J 0 bases, leaving 8 bases between the germline ends. The CDR3 sequence is 16 residues long. CDR1 is SEHNR and CDR2 is FQNEAQ in the germline V gene (reference sequence). CDR3 DNA sequence: TGTGCCAGCAGCTTAGCTTACGGGGCAACTAATGAAAAACTGTTTTTT. Translation: CASSLAYGATNEKLFF.

The chain employs TRBV19 and TRBJ1-2; TRBD1 aligns across 7 bases. This CDR3 has 16 amino acids. The germline gives CDR1 LNHDA, CDR2 SQIVND (reference sequence). The V and J ends lost 6 bases and 2 bases, in that order; junction bases with no gene match: 12. The CDR3 reads CASRNPGQGVNYGYTF. The CDR3 bases are TGTGCCAGTAGGAACCCCGGCCAGGGGGTCAACTATGGCTACACCTTC.

The V and J genes are TRBV5-1 and TRBJ1-1; D uncertain. This CDR3 has 15 residues. V was pared by 4 bases and J by 5 bases, with 18 bases between. CDR1 and CDR2 (germline): SGHRS, YFSETQ. CDR3 coding DNA: TGCGCCAGCAGCACCGGAGATACTGCGGTTACTGAAGCTTTCTTT. This translates into CASSTGDTAVTEAFF.

The rearrangement links TRBV7-9 to TRBJ1-2; D unresolved. CDR3 length: 13 amino acids. The V gene's germline CDR1 is SEHNR and CDR2 FQNEAQ (reference sequence). V dropped 1 base and J dropped 6 bases, with 9 bases sitting between them. Here the CDR3 DNA reads TGTGCCAGCAGCTTAGAGGCGGTGGATGGCTACACCTTC. Translated: CASSLEAVDGYTF.

The V gene is TRBV20-1, the J gene TRBJ2-1, with TRBD2 as a possible D gene (5 bases). CDR3 length: 10 amino acids. V lost 6 bases and J 7 bases, leaving 7 bases between the germline ends. Germline CDR1 DFQATT, CDR2 SNEGSKA (reference sequence). DNA for the CDR3: TGCAGTGCCACGGGGAATGAGCAGTTCTTC. It yields the protein CSATGNEQFF.

The chain links TRBV3-1 (or the pseudogene TRBV3-2) to TRBJ1-2; no firm D call. The CDR3 length is 14 residues. CDR1 and CDR2 (germline): LGHDT, YNNKEL (reference sequence). The V and J ends lost 4 bases and 3 bases respectively, with 12 bases between them. The CDR3 bases are TGTGCCAGCAGCCGACGCGTGACATACTATGGCTACACCTTC. It specifies CASSRRVTYYGYTF.

The chain uses TRBV6-5 and TRBJ2-3; D perhaps matches TRBD1 (6 bases). The V gene lost 10 bases and the J gene lost 0 bases, with 11 bases spanning the gap. CDR1 and CDR2 (germline): MNHEY, SVGAGI. The CDR3 is 13 residues long. The DNA for the CDR3 is TGTGCCACCAGACAGGCTAGCACAGATACGCAGTATTTT. Amino acids: CATRQASTDTQYF.